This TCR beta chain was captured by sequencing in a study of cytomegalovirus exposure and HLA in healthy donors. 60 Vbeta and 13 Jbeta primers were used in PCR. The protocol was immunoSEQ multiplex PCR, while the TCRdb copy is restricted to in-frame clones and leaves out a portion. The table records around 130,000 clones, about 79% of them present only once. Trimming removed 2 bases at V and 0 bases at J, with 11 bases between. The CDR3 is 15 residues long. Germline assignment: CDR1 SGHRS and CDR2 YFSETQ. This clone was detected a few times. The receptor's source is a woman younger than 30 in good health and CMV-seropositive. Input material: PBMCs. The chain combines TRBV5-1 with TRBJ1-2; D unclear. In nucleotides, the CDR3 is TGCGCCAGCAGCTTTGACGGGAGCTCTAACTATGGCTACACCTTC. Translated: CASSFDGSSNYGYTF.